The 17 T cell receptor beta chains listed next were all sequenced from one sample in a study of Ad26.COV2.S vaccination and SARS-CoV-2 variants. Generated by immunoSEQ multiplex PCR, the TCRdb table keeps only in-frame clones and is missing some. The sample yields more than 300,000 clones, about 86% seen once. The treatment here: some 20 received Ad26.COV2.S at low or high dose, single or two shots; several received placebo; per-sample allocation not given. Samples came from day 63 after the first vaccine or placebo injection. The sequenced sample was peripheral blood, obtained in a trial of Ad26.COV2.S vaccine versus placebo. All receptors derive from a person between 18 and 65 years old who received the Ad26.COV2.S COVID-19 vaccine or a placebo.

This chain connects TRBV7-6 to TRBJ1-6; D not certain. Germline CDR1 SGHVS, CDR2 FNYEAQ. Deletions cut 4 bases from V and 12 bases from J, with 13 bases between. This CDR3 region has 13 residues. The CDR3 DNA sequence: TGTGCCAGCAGCTCCTCCTCCGTCGGACCCCTCCACTTT. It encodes CASSSSSVGPLHF.

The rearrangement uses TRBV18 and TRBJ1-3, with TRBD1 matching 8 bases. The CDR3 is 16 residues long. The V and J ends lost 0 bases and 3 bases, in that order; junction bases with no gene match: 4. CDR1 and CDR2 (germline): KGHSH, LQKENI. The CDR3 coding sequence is TGTGCCAGCTCACCACCCGGACAGGGAGTTGGAAACACCATATATTTT. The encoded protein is CASSPPGQGVGNTIYF.

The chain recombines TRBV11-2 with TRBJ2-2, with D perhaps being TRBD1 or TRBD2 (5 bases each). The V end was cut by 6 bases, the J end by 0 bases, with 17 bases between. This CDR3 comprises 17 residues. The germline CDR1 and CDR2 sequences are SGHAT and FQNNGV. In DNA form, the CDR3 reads TGTGCCAGCAGTCTCGGGCTAGCAGGGACGAACACCGGGGAGCTGTTTTTT. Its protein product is CASSLGLAGTNTGELFF. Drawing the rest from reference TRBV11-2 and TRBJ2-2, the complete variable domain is EAGVAQSPRYKIIEKRQSVAFWCNPISGHATLYWYQQILGQGPKLLIQFQNNGVVDDSQLPKDRFSAERLKGVDSTLKIQPAKLEDSAVYLCASSLGLAGTNTGELFFGEGSRLTVL.

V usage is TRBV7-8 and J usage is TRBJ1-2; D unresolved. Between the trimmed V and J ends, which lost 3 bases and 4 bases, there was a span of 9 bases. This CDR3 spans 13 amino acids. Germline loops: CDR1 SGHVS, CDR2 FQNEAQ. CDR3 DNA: TGTGCCAGCAGCTTTGGTCAGGCCTATGGCTACACCTTC. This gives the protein CASSFGQAYGYTF.

This CDR3 reads CASSNSGASGNTIYF. In DNA form, the CDR3 reads TGTGCCAGCAGTAACAGCGGAGCGTCAGGAAACACCATATATTTT. The chain carries TRBV6-5 and TRBJ1-3; no reliable D call. CDR3 length equals 15 residues. Germline V gives CDR1 MNHEY, CDR2 SVGAGI. V was trimmed by 5 bases and J by 4 bases, leaving 15 bases between them.

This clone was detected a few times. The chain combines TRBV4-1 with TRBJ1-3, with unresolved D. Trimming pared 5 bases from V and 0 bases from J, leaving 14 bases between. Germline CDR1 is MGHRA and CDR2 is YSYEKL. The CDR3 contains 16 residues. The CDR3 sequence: CASSFGRAYSGNTIYF. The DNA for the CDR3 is TGCGCCAGCAGCTTCGGTAGGGCTTACTCTGGAAACACCATATATTTT.

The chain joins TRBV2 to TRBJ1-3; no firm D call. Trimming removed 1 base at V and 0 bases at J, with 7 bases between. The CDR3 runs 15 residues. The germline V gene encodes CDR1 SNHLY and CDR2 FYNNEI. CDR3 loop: CASSEDRSSGNTIYF. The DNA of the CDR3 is TGTGCCAGCAGTGAAGATCGGAGCTCTGGAAACACCATATATTTT.

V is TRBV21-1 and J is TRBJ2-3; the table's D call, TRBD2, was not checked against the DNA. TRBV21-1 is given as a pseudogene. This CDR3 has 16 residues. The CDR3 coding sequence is TGTGCCAGCAGCAAAGCTTTGGGACTAGCGGTGGATACGCAGTATTTT. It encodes CASSKALGLAVDTQYF.

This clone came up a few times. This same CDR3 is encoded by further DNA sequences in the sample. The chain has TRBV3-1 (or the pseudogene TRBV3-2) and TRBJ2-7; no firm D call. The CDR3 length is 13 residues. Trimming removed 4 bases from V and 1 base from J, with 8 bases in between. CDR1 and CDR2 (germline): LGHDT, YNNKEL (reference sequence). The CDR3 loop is CASSRTLSYEQYF. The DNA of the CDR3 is TGTGCCAGCAGCCGAACCTTATCCTACGAGCAGTACTTC.

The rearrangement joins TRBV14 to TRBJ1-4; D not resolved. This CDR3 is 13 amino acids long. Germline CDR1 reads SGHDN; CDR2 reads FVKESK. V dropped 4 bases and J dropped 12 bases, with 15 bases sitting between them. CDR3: CASSLSLVPELFF. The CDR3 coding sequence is TGTGCCAGCAGCCTTAGCTTGGTGCCGGAACTGTTTTTT.

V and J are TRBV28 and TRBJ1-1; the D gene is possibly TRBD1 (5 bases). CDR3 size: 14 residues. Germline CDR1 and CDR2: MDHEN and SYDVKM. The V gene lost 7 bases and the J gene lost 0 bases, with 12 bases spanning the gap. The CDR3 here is CASKISGMNTEAFF. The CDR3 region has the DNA TGTGCCAGCAAGATCTCAGGGATGAACACTGAAGCTTTCTTT.

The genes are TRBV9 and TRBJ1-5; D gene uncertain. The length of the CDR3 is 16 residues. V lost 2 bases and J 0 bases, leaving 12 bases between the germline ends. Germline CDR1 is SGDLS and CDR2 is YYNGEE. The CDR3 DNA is TGTGCCAGCAGCGTTGGACCCGGGCCTAGCAATCAGCCCCAGCATTTT. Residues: CASSVGPGPSNQPQHF.

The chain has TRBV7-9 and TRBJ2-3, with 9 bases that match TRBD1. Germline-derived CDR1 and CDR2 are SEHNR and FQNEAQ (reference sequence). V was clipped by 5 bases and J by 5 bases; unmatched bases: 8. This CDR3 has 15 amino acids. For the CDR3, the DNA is TGTGCCAGCAGCACCCGGGACAGGGTAGAAGATACGCAGTATTTT. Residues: CASSTRDRVEDTQYF.

CDR3 sequence: CASSTTPTGLSREQYF. CDR3 bases: TGTGCCAGCAGCACTACCCCGACAGGTCTCAGTCGGGAGCAGTACTTC. The chain couples TRBV11-2 to TRBJ2-7; TRBD1 is a possible D gene (6 bases). The CDR3 extends over 16 amino acids. Germline V gene sequence: CDR1 SGHAT, CDR2 FQNNGV. V lost 5 bases, J lost 7 bases, and 24 bases lay in between.

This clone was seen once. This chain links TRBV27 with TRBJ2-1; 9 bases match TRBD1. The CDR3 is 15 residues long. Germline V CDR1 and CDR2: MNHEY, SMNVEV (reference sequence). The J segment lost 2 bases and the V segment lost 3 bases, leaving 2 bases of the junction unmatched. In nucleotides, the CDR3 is TGTGCCAGCAGTTTGAGGGACAGGGCCTACAATGAGCAGTTCTTC. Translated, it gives CASSLRDRAYNEQFF.

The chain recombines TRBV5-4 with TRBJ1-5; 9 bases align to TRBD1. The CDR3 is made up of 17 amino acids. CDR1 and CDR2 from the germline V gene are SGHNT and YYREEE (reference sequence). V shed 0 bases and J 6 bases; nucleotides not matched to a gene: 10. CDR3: CASSLGGNTGGTQPQHF. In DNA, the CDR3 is TGTGCCAGCAGCTTGGGGGGAAATACAGGGGGCACTCAGCCCCAGCATTTT.

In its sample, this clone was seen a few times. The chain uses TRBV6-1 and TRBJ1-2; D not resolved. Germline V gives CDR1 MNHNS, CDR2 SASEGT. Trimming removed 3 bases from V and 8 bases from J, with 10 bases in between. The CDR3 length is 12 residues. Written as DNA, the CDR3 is TGTGCCAGCAGTGAGACGGGCCCGGGCTACACCTTC. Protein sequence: CASSETGPGYTF.